This T cell receptor beta chain was identified during a study of shared clonotypes between healthy human individuals. Original data processing: Filtering differed since immunoSEQ provided only junctions, with no quality scores. Generated by immunoSEQ multiplex PCR, the TCRdb table keeps only in-frame clones and is missing some. D and trimming were read from the DNA, whereas the V and J calls and clone size are those reported in that table. The table has fewer than 700,000 clones, around 76% seen once; the top ten hold around 12%. Germline values: CDR1 SGHVS, CDR2 FNYEAQ. V was clipped by 3 bases and J by 5 bases, with 8 bases between them. The CDR3 consists of 13 residues.

Sequencing used PBMCs. This clonotype originated in a woman aged 40 to 50 in good health. Some clones in this sample may be carry-over from other donors' samples. The chain carries TRBV7-6 and TRBJ1-5; D uncertain. The CDR3 region is CASSFQPDQPQHF. CDR3 nucleotide sequence: TGTGCCAGCAGCTTTCAACCCGATCAGCCCCAGCATTTT.